Sequencing of this T cell receptor beta chain was carried out in a study of T cells after yellow fever vaccination. For the study at large: In the case of low-cell-number fractions, SMART-Seq v4 Ultra Low Input was used for preparation. Study results and limitations: Re-detected after boosting: most primary clones, about 95% of CD4 and 80% to 90% of CD8.

This clonotype was detected a few times. Its target is unknown. This CDR3 is 16 amino acids long. V was shortened by 0 bases and J by 1 base, with 10 bases between the two germline ends. Germline V gives CDR1 DFQATT, CDR2 SNEGSKA (reference sequence). TCRdb reprocessed the 5' RACE reads with MiXCR, giving one entry per CDR3 protein. The table lists under 500,000 distinct CDR3 sequences, approximately 19% of them singletons. V is TRBV20-1 and J is TRBJ2-6; the D is unclear. This clonotype originated in a young man who received the YFV17D yellow fever vaccine. This specimen was PBMCs, taken before the yellow fever booster vaccination. The CDR3 reads CSARDLLGSGANVLTF. The DNA for the CDR3 is TGCAGTGCTAGAGATCTCTTGGGGTCTGGGGCCAACGTCCTGACTTTC.